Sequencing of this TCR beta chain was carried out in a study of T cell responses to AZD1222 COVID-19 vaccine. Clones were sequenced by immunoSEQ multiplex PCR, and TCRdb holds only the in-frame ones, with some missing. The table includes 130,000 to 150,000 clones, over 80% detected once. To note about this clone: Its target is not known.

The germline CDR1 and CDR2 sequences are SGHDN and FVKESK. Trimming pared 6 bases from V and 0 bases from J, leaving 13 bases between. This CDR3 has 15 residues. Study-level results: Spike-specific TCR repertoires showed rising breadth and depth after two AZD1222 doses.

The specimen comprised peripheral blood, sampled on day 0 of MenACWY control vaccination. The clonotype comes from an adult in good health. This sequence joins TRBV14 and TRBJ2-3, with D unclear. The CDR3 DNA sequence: TGTGCCAGCAGTCCCTTGAGTTCTAGCACAGATACGCAGTATTTT. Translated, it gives CASSPLSSSTDTQYF.